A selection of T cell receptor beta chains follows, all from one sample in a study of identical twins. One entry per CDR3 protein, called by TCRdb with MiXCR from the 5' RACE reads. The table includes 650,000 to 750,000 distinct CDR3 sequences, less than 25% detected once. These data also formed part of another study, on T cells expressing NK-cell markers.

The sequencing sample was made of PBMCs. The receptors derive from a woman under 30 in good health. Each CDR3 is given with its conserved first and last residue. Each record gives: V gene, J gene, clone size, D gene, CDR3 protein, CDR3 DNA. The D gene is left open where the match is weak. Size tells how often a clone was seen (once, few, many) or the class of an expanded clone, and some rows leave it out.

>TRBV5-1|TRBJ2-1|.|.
CASSLGVGNEQFF
TGCGCCAGCAGCTTGGGTGTCGGGAATGAGCAGTTCTTC
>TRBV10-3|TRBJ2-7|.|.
CAISPARLGSDEQYF
TGTGCCATCAGTCCGGCGCGACTAGGGTCGGACGAGCAGTACTTC
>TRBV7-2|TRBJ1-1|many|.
CASSLKDGPLNTEAFF
TGTGCCAGCAGCTTAAAAGACGGGCCTCTGAACACTGAAGCTTTCTTT
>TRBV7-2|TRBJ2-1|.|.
CASSFGGRSSINEQFF
TGTGCCAGCAGCTTTGGTGGGCGGTCTTCGATCAATGAGCAGTTCTTC
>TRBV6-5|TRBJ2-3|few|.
CASSYSPSAKDTQYF
TGTGCCAGCAGTTACTCCCCTAGTGCTAAGGATACGCAGTATTTT
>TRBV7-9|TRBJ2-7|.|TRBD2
CASRVAGEQTEQYF
TGTGCCAGCAGGGTGGCGGGGGAGCAGACCGAGCAGTACTTC
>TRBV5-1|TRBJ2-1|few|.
CASSLASNNEQFF
TGCGCCAGCAGCTTGGCCTCTAACAATGAGCAGTTCTTC
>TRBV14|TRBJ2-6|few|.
CASSPLQGYSGANVLTF
TGTGCCAGCAGCCCGTTGCAGGGTTACTCTGGGGCCAACGTCCTGACTTTC
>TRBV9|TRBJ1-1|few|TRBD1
CASSRRATGAEAFF
TGTGCCAGCAGTCGTAGAGCGACAGGGGCCGAAGCTTTCTTT
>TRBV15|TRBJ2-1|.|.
CATGEAVAYNEQFF
TGTGCCACCGGAGAGGCGGTCGCCTACAATGAGCAGTTCTTC
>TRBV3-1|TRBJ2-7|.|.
CASSQGGLGFEQYF
TGTGCCAGCAGCCAAGGAGGGCTGGGTTTCGAGCAGTACTTC
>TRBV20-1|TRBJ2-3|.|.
CSAASNTDTQYF
TGCAGTGCTGCTAGTAACACAGATACGCAGTATTTT
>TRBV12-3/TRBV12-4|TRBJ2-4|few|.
CASSFGRGGRDIQYF
TGTGCCAGCAGTTTCGGCCGTGGGGGCAGGGACATTCAGTACTTC
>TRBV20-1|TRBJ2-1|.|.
CSASQWSYSGEQFF
TGCAGTGCTAGTCAGTGGTCCTATTCGGGAGAGCAGTTCTTC
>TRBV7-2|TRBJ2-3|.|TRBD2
CASSRRTSGSTDTQYF
TGTGCCAGCAGCCGTCGGACTAGCGGGAGCACAGATACGCAGTATTTT
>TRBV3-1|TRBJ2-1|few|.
CASSLETAVYNEQFF
TGTGCCAGCAGCCTAGAAACGGCCGTGTACAATGAGCAGTTCTTC
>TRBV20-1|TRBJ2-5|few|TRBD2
CSASSSGRAGETQYF
TGCAGTGCTAGCTCGAGCGGGAGGGCCGGAGAGACCCAGTACTTC
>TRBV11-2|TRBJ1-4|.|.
CASSLWSGDEKLFF
TGTGCCAGCAGCTTATGGTCAGGGGATGAAAAACTGTTTTTT
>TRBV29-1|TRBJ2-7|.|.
CSAIRGFYEQYF
TGCAGCGCCATCAGGGGTTTCTACGAGCAGTACTTC
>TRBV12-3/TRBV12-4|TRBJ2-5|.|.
CASSPHGARVLETQYF
TGTGCCAGCAGCCCCCATGGAGCCAGGGTTCTAGAGACCCAGTACTTC
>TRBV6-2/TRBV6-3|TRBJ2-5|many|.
CASSYRLAETQYF
TGTGCCAGCAGTTACAGGCTAGCGGAGACCCAGTACTTC
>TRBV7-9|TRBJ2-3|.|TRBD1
CASSFRGRPDTQYF
TGTGCCAGCAGCTTCAGGGGGCGGCCAGATACGCAGTATTTT
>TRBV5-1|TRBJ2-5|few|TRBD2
CASSTIGTSGETQYF
TGCGCCAGCAGCACTATCGGGACTAGCGGAGAGACCCAGTACTTC
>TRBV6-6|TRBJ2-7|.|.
CASSPADLEQYF
TGTGCCAGCAGCCCGGCGGACCTCGAGCAGTACTTC
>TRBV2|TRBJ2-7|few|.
CATSRSLSYEQYF
TGTGCCACATCCCGGTCGCTTTCCTACGAGCAGTACTTC
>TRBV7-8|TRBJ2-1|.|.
CASSLRTRLSSYNEQFF
TGTGCCAGCAGCCTCCGTACGCGCCTAAGCTCCTACAATGAGCAGTTCTTC
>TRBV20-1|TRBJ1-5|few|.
CSARNGNNQPQHF
TGCAGTGCTAGGAACGGGAATAATCAGCCCCAGCATTTT
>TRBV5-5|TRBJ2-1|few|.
CASSFYSSYNEQFF
TGTGCCAGCAGCTTCTACAGCTCCTACAATGAGCAGTTCTTC
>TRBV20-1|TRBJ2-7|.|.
CSAWSGEQYF
TGCAGTGCTTGGTCAGGGGAGCAGTACTTC